The 7 T cell receptor beta chains presented below share a single source sample, sequenced in a study of human T cells and chemical hapten exposure (dated by TCRdb to 2020 to 2022). Libraries were prepared through RACE. Instrument on record: NextSeq 500. TCRdb handled the public reads itself, with Q25 trimming in fastp and clone calling in MiXCR, and kept productive beta chains. Each entry merges the rows of one CDR3 protein and shows their most common DNA and genes. A total of roughly 150,000 distinct CDR3 sequences appear in this sample, over 9.5% of them only once. Of the sample, 1.3% to 1.5% is held by the ten largest clones. According to the study, the label for this sample's time point signals: patch test 2, 6 weeks after DPC sensitization. Interpreted using the paper, the treatment or condition label stands for: therapeutic diphenylcyclopropenone sensitization with weekly scalp DPC. Sequencing used whole blood, obtained in connection with sensitization to the hapten diphenylcyclopropenone (DPC). These receptors originate from a woman between 45 and 65 years old with alopecia areata. Some clones in this sample may be carry-over from other donors' samples.

The genes are TRBV6-6 and TRBJ2-2; D not resolved. The CDR3 has 11 residues. Deletions cut 8 bases from V and 5 bases from J, with 6 bases between. The germline CDR1 and CDR2 sequences are MNHNY and SVGAGI (reference sequence). The CDR3 region is CASLRTGELFF. CDR3 nucleotide sequence: TGTGCCAGCTTGAGGACCGGGGAGCTGTTTTTT.

This clonotype was seen a handful of times. This chain connects TRBV3-1 to TRBJ1-2, with D unclear. The CDR3 is made up of 12 amino acids. The germline gives CDR1 LGHDT, CDR2 YNNKEL (reference sequence). Trimming removed 2 bases from V and 2 bases from J, with 3 bases in between. The CDR3 sequence is CASSQFNYGYTF. The CDR3 nucleotides read TGTGCCAGCAGCCAATTCAACTATGGCTACACCTTC.

In this sample, this clonotype turned up a few times. DNA for the CDR3: TGCAGCGCCCCGGGACTCGCCTACAATGAGCAGTTCTTC. Residues: CSAPGLAYNEQFF. The V call is TRBV29-1, the J call TRBJ2-1, with D possibly matching TRBD2 (6 bases). This CDR3 comprises 13 residues. Trimming removed 7 bases at V and 2 bases at J, with 12 bases between. Per the germline V gene, CDR1 is SQVTM and CDR2 is ANQGSEA.

This clonotype came up a few times. V gene TRBV20-1 combines with J gene TRBJ1-4; 10 positions agree with TRBD1. J lost 5 bases, V lost 5 bases, and 2 bases had no gene match. This CDR3 is built from 13 residues. Germline CDR1 DFQATT, CDR2 SNEGSKA (reference sequence). CDR3: CSADRGPNEKLFF. The CDR3 nucleotides read TGCAGTGCTGACAGGGGGCCGAATGAAAAACTGTTTTTT.

This clonotype appeared many times. The chain links TRBV5-1 to TRBJ2-5; D tentatively reads TRBD1 or TRBD2 (5 bases each). Looked up from germline, CDR1 is SGHRS and CDR2 is YFSETQ. The CDR3 is 15 residues long. The ends were cut back, 0 bases at V and 1 base at J, with 10 bases in the middle. Written as DNA, the CDR3 is TGCGCCAGCAGCTTGGACGGGACCACCCAAGAGACCCAGTACTTC. This sequence encodes CASSLDGTTQETQYF. Variable domain in full (rest from reference TRBV5-1 and TRBJ2-5): KAGVTQTPRYLIKTRGQQVTLSCSPISGHRSVSWYQQTPGQGLQFLFEYFSETQRNKGNFPGRFSGRQFSNSRSEMNVSTLELGDSALYLCASSLDGTTQETQYFGPGTRLLVL.

The rearrangement uses TRBV28 and TRBJ2-7, with 8 bases aligning to TRBD2. This CDR3 spans 14 amino acids. CDR1 is MDHEN and CDR2 is SYDVKM in the germline V gene. V shed 2 bases, J shed 6 bases, and the junction held 6 bases outside the gene matches. The CDR3 DNA reads as TGTGCCAGCAGTTTAGTACGGGAGGGTTCCGAGCAGTACTTC. This codes for CASSLVREGSEQYF.

The CDR3 loop is CASTLLAANTGELFF. CDR3 DNA sequence: TGTGCCAGCACTCTACTAGCGGCGAACACCGGGGAGCTGTTTTTT. The V and J genes are TRBV28 and TRBJ2-2; 8 nucleotides align to TRBD2. CDR1 is MDHEN and CDR2 is SYDVKM in the germline V gene. The CDR3 has 15 residues. Losses at the gene ends were 7 bases for V and 0 bases for J; bases not matched to a gene: 4. Looking up the rest from reference TRBV28 and TRBJ2-2 gives the full variable domain: DVKVTQSSRYLVKRTGEKVFLECVQDMDHENMFWYRQDPGLGLRLIYFSYDVKMKEKGDIPEGYSVSREKKERFSLILESASTNQTSMYLCASTLLAANTGELFFGEGSRLTVL.